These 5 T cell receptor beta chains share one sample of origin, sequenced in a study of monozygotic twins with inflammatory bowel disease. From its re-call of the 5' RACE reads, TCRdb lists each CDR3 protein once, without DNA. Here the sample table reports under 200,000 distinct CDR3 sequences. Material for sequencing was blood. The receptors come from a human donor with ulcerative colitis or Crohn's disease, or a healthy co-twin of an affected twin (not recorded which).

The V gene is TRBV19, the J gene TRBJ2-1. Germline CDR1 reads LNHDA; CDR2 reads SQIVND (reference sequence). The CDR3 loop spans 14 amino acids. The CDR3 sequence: CASSKSATYNEQFF.

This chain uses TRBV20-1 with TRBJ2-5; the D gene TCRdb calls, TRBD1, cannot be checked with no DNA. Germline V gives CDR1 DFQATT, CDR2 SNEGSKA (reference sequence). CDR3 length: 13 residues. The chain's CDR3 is CSAAGTSQETQYF.

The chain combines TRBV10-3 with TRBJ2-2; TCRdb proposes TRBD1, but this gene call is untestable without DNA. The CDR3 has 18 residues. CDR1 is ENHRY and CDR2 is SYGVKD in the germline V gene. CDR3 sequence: CAISESAGTGKGTGELFF.

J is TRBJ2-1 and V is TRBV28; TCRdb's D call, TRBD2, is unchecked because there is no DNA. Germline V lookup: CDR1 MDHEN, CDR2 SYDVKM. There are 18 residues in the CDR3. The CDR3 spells CATQFTSGRATNFREQFF.

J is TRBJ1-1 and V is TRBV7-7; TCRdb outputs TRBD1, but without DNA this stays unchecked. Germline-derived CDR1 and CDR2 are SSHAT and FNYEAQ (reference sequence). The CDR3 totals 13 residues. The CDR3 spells CASSSSGDTEAFF.